Below are 10 T cell receptor beta chains sequenced from a single sample in a study of vaccination effects on CD4 cells after COVID-19. Produced via immunoSEQ multiplex PCR; TCRdb's table is partial and in-frame only. The sample consists of some 69,000 clones, 74% of them appearing once. For these TCRs, the target antigens are not known. Sequencing followed a ViraFEST assay step that expanded antigen-specific CD4+ T cells with viral peptide pools. CD4+ T cell isolation took place after 10 days of culture. All study participants received two doses of BNT162b2 or mRNA-1273 vaccine. The sequences come from CD4+ T cells from PBMCs cultured with HCoV-229E spike peptides, collected after COVID-19 vaccination. The receptor source for this set is a human donor who received a COVID-19 vaccine.

The V gene is TRBV6-6, the J gene TRBJ2-7, with a possible D match to TRBD2 (5 bases). Trimming removed 6 bases at V and 0 bases at J, with 9 bases between. Looked up from germline, CDR1 is MNHNY and CDR2 is SVGAGI (reference sequence). The CDR3 is 13 amino acids. The CDR3, as DNA: TGTGCCAGCAGGGTCGAGGGCTCCTACGAGCAGTACGTC. It encodes CASRVEGSYEQYV.

The V call is TRBV4-1, the J call TRBJ1-1, with D possibly TRBD1 on 5 matching bases. The ends were cut back, 8 bases at V and 0 bases at J, with 13 bases in the middle. The CDR3 totals 14 residues. Per the germline V gene, CDR1 is MGHRA and CDR2 is YSYEKL. Here the CDR3 reads CASRGMTVNTEAFF. In nucleotides, the CDR3 is TGCGCCAGCCGGGGGATGACGGTGAACACTGAAGCTTTCTTT.

The chain links TRBV11-2 to TRBJ1-2; D gene uncertain. This CDR3 region has 12 residues. Germline CDR1 is SGHAT and CDR2 is FQNNGV. Between the trimmed V and J ends, which lost 2 bases and 9 bases, there was a span of 10 bases. CDR3 in amino acids: CASSLYGSSYTF. The CDR3 region has the DNA TGTGCCAGCAGCTTATACGGCTCGAGCTACACCTTC.

This rearrangement joins TRBV7-2 to TRBJ2-7, with D perhaps TRBD1 or TRBD2 (7 bases each). Trimming removed 5 bases at V and 3 bases at J, with 14 bases between. From germline, CDR1 is SGHTA and CDR2 FQGNSA. This CDR3 has 14 amino acids. For the CDR3, the DNA is TGTGCCAGCAGCCAGGGGGGGAGTTACTACGAGCAGTACGTC. Amino acid sequence: CASSQGGSYYEQYV.

In this sample, this clone turned up a few times. The V gene is TRBV5-1, the J gene TRBJ1-4; D perhaps matches TRBD1 (6 bases). The CDR3 runs 15 residues. Germline V gives CDR1 SGHRS, CDR2 YFSETQ. V lost 2 bases and J 7 bases, leaving 15 bases between the germline ends. CDR3 in DNA: TGCGCCAGCAGCTTAGGGGGTCGGCTGGCTGAAAAACTGTTTTTT. Translation: CASSLGGRLAEKLFF.

The chain combines TRBV2 with TRBJ1-5; D is unresolved. Germline V gene sequence: CDR1 SNHLY, CDR2 FYNNEI. The V end lost 6 bases, the J end lost 7 bases, and 10 bases lay between the germline ends. This CDR3 region has 12 residues. CDR3 in amino acids: CASSPPGQPQHF. The DNA of the CDR3 is TGTGCCAGCAGCCCCCCCGGCCAGCCCCAGCATTTT.

This sequence joins TRBV7-3 and TRBJ2-2; the D is unclear. CDR1 and CDR2 from the germline V gene are SGHTA and FQGTGA. CDR3 length equals 14 residues. The germline V and J ends were trimmed by 5 bases and 1 base, with 8 bases remaining between them. CDR3 DNA: TGTGCCAGCAGCCTCCAGAAGAACACCGGGGAGCTGTTTTTT. Translating it yields CASSLQKNTGELFF.

CDR3 DNA sequence: TGTGCCAGCAGTTTAACTCCCCAAGAGACCCAGTACTTC. Translating it yields CASSLTPQETQYF. This chain uses TRBV27 with TRBJ2-5, with D unresolved. The V gene's germline CDR1 is MNHEY and CDR2 SMNVEV (reference sequence). V was trimmed by 2 bases and J by 1 base, leaving 5 bases between them. CDR3 length equals 13 residues.

The CDR3 sequence is CASSLQETQYF. The CDR3 DNA reads TGTGCCAGTAGTCTCCAAGAGACCCAGTACTTC. The gene calls are TRBV19 and TRBJ2-5; no clear D gene. This CDR3 is 11 amino acids long. Germline CDR1 and CDR2: LNHDA and SQIVND (reference sequence). V lost 5 bases, J lost 1 base, and 2 bases lay in between.

The chain couples TRBV28 to TRBJ1-2; 7 bases map to TRBD1. Germline V gene data show CDR1 as MDHEN and CDR2 as SYDVKM. The CDR3 covers 13 residues. The V gene end was trimmed by 8 bases and the J gene end by 5 bases; junction bases not matched to a gene: 8. The CDR3 reads CASWDSVAYGYTF. CDR3 DNA: TGTGCCAGCTGGGACAGCGTTGCTTATGGCTACACCTTC.